This T cell receptor beta chain was captured by sequencing in a study of tumor-infiltrating lymphocytes in glioblastoma multiforme (dated by TCRdb to about 2017). For the wider study: To test whether intratumoral genomic heterogeneity fosters TIL diversity, the study jointly examined somatic mutations, TIL diversity and immune response activity.

Using a modified ARM-PCR protocol with multiple V-beta primers and a C-beta primer, the team built TCRB libraries from RNA through three nested multiplex PCR rounds. ProtoScript II Reverse Transcriptase and a C-beta primer were used to synthesize TCRB-specific cDNA from about 0.5 ug total RNA. The description of the TCRB libraries did not include any unique molecular identifiers. In the third PCR, barcodes and adapters were added over 25 cycles using Deep VentR (exo-) polymerase, and bands of 250-500 bp were then gel purified. TCRB libraries were sequenced with 250 bp paired-end reads on an Illumina HiSeq 2500. Under the source paper's analysis protocol: The reads were cleaned with Trimmomatic, merged with FLASH and assigned V, D and J segments with MiGEC before being analyzed in VDJtools. Repertoire diversity was quantified with the Shannon-Wiener diversity index calculated using VDJtools. The public reads were quality trimmed at Q25 with fastp and then assembled into clones with MiXCR by TCRdb, keeping productive beta chains. Rows with a matching CDR3 protein are joined into one entry that keeps the most common DNA and genes. These V and J calls originate from TCRdb's pipeline instead of the authors' own analysis. Here the sample has 15,000 or so distinct CDR3 sequences; 60% to 75% occur a single time. Of the sample, less than 45% is held by the ten largest clones.

For each of the roughly 11 tumor samples, the AllPrep DNA/RNA mini kit was used to purify genomic DNA and total RNA simultaneously. All RNA had OD 260/280 ratios above 1.9 and RNA integrity numbers above 6.5. From V the trimming removes 3 bases and from J it removes 8 bases, while the gene matches leave 10 bases of the junction unaccounted for. Including cysteine and phenylalanine, the CDR3 has 15 amino acids. Only CDR3 DNA is held: 45 bases, read in frame from base 1. The germline V gene (reference sequence) provides CDR1 DFQATT and CDR2 SNEGSKA. On this clonotype itself: It has no known antigen specificity. There are no base qualities to consult, and no much larger clone falls within one base.

Paper-wide results and their limitations: Generalizability was limited because only one glioblastoma patient was included in the TCR and somatic mutation analysis. Clone frequencies may be distorted by RNA-based TCR sequencing because unequal numbers of TCR transcripts are carried by T cells. The authors noted that sorting T cells into functional subsets, which was not done in this study, would be a future improvement.

Sequenced material: brain tumor tissue. The sequence came from a male donor with glioblastoma. Recombination joined TRBV20-1 with TRBJ2-1, with 10 bases aligning to TRBD2. The DNA is as follows: TGCAGTGCTAGGGCCGGGACTAGCGAGATTGATGAGCAGTTCTTC. This is translated as CSARAGTSEIDEQFF.